This T cell receptor (beta chain) was identified in a study of cytomegalovirus exposure and HLA in healthy donors (dated 2017 in TCRdb). In terms of the full investigation: In an earlier analysis of some 550 of the donors, about 260 Gb of sequence data and just under 120 million unique TCR beta sequences from about 179 million T cells were reported. The study combined high-throughput TCR immunosequencing, statistical association of individual TCRs with disease status, and machine learning to predict cytomegalovirus infection status. HLA typing included class I and class II loci at four-digit resolution. Of the roughly 420 genotyped donors, 65% to 90% were placed in the genetic ancestry cluster associated with self-reported Caucasian donors. Every repertoire in the discovery cohort had been generated on one and the same sequencing platform. Typing coverage differed by locus: A, B, C, DRB1 and DQB1 were typed in roughly 620-640 donors, DQA1 in 522, DPA1 in 600 to 610, and DPB1 in 450 to 490. Among around 400 genotyped donors of the cohort, an average of roughly 240,000 unique TCR beta nucleotide sequences were sequenced per donor, roughly a sixth of them non-productive. Donor age, sex, ethnicity and CMV serostatus were collected together with the repertoire data. A later genetic analysis used genome-wide SNP genotypes for about 65% of the roughly 700 donors, treating that subset as a discovery cohort. In an earlier analysis of 500 to 650 of the donors, high-throughput TCR beta sequencing was used to judge whether each TCR beta V gene segment behaved as functional or pseudogenic. A separate validation cohort of 100 to 150 different subjects was used in addition to the roughly 700-subject first cohort. The study used immunosequencing to profile the T cell repertoires of approximately 640 subjects and linked those repertoires to cytomegalovirus serostatus. Approximately 300 gigabases of sequencing data and 75 million to 85 million unique TCR sequences made up an early release that covered approximately 650 HLA-typed donors. Rather than using new phenotypic data, the later analysis identified candidate immune exposures from TCR beta sequences and from how often those sequences occurred across donors. Several DR-DQ haplotypes were treated as single units for association and clustering because of strong linkage in the cohort. A later analysis re-analyzed previously published TCR beta repertoires from 600 to 850 donors and added high-resolution HLA genotyping to study TCR occurrence patterns. The study aimed to test whether signatures of past pathogen exposure could be identified by cataloging public T cell receptors.

From V the trimming removes 6 bases and from J it removes 6 bases, while the gene matches leave 10 bases of the junction unaccounted for. As encoded in the germline V gene (reference sequence), CDR1 is MNHNY while CDR2 is SVGAGI. Including the terminal cysteine and phenylalanine, the CDR3 comprises 14 residues. CDR3 DNA is the only sequence kept; it has 42 bases, read in frame from the first base. What the research found in general, with its limitations: A group of highly shared sequence variants was considered likely to be a technical artifact of the sequencing pipeline. According to a later analysis, parvovirus B19, influenza, CMV and Epstein-Barr virus appeared linked to several top co-occurrence clusters. Correlated functional status among segregating V segments might be attributable to linkage disequilibrium, but an unknown experimental factor could not be ruled out. In this cohort, only TCR beta chains were sequenced, and detectable features were limited by the absence of alpha or paired-chain data. An association between a missense DCLRE1C variant and V-gene and J-gene trimming of TCR beta chains was found in a later genetic analysis and replicated in an independent cohort. A later analysis found that HLA-associated TCR beta chains were more clonally expanded and had lower generation probabilities than equally common non-associated chains. Most TCR sequences were observed very rarely across donors, whereas some public TCRs were present in many individuals. The study listed 150 to 200 TCR beta chains as associated with cytomegalovirus. The earlier analysis of some 540 of the donors excluded some 15 rarely observed V segments, including chromosome 9 orphons, because counts were too low. Sequencing depth was assumed to be roughly uniform across donors in the presence/absence analyses, though that assumption may not hold. A further reported finding was that TCR beta sequences accurately predicted the HLA-A and HLA-B alleles for most subjects in the first cohort. Broadly in line with IMGT annotations, most TCR beta V segments showed up in productive rearrangements about 90% or about 30% of the time in an earlier analysis of roughly 590 of the donors. The 87-base-pair reads could not distinguish some IMGT-functional V segments, including TRBV6-2 and TRBV6-3, so those segments were excluded. The authors suggested that the approach could potentially be generalized to other disease states and immunological phenotypes. A later analysis found that most CMV-associated TCR beta chains appeared HLA-restricted, with HLA associations seemingly driven largely by CMV exposure. HLA typing was unavailable for some donors at each locus, so association tests used only the typed subset. According to a later genetic analysis, donors in an Asian-associated ancestry cluster had fewer N-insertions in productive TCRs than the approximately 670-donor mean. In vitro tests confirmed that a few of the cytomegalovirus-associated TCR beta chains recognize cytomegalovirus antigens. A later analysis associated some 17,000 TCR beta sequences with specific HLA alleles at a false discovery rate of 0.05. When HLA alleles, especially DR and DQ, strongly co-occurred, attributing TCR associations to individual alleles was difficult. CMV serostatus was the only immune exposure information available for the cohort. Cytomegalovirus status was reported to be diagnosed by the classifier with high specificity and sensitivity in both the original and validation cohorts. According to a later analysis, TCR association rates differed among HLA loci, with DRB1 alleles showing the most associated TCRs and HLA-C alleles showing the fewest.

Concerning this clone itself: The antigen it recognizes is unknown. No qualities accompany the bases; no much larger clone lies one base away.

In total, roughly 710 healthy bone marrow donors made up the cohort. At the time of sampling, every cohort member was nominally healthy, though immune exposures that went unrecorded were likely present. The donor was CMV seropositive and was included in the group of about 290 seropositive cohort members. A peripheral blood sample was provided by each donor, and peripheral blood mononuclear cells were used for TCR beta sequencing. Genomic DNA was extracted from the blood cell samples with the Qiagen DNeasy Blood Extraction Kit. Library preparation was by the immunoSEQ multiplex PCR assay. The multiplex PCR relied on a mix of 60 forward primers for TCR Vbeta segments and 13 reverse primers for TCR Jbeta segments. The CDR3 region of rearranged TCR beta genes was amplified from genomic DNA by a multiplex PCR assay. Amplified TCR beta libraries were sequenced as 87-base-pair reads on the Illumina HiSeq System. The original methods were these. In a later analysis, 70 million to 95 million unique TCR beta chains were counted across the roughly 610 repertoires, and about 10 million of these chains were shared by at least two donors. Raw reads were error-corrected and collapsed into unique sequences with a nearest-neighbor algorithm that merged closely related sequences to remove PCR and sequencing errors. CDR3 sequences were aligned to IMGT reference sequences to assign V, D and J gene segments. Each retained sequence needed at least a six-nucleotide match to both a V gene segment and a J gene segment. A rearrangement counted as productive if the CDR3 had no stop codons and remained in frame with V and J, and every other rearrangement counted as non-productive. Following IMGT convention, CDR3 was defined as the stretch from the second conserved V-encoded cysteine up to the conserved J-encoded phenylalanine. The earlier analysis of about 530 of the donors excluded any sequence lacking an unambiguous match to a single V gene segment. An earlier analysis of about 590 of the donors classified V segments as functional when productive rearrangements were above 56.7% and as segregating when the standard deviation between donors was above 5%. A statistical classification framework was developed to diagnose cytomegalovirus status using the catalog of TCR beta chain sequences. A later analysis assigned V and J genes by comparing TCR nucleotide sequences with IMGT/GENE-DB human TR gene sequences. A later analysis assigned CDR3 sequences and most-parsimonious VDJ recombination scenarios with the TCRdist pipeline. In a later analysis, each TCR beta chain was defined by its CDR3 amino acid sequence together with its V-gene family, and reads lacking a unique V-gene family were excluded. As a way to deal with suspected cross-contamination and a sequencing artifact, a later analysis dropped 640 or so nucleotide sequences that were highly shared and had low generation probability. For each public chain, a later analysis derived a clonal expansion index from normalized ranks of inferred template counts within each repertoire. In a later analysis, generation probabilities were computed with a VDJ recombination model fitted to out-of-frame rearrangements, and the resulting probabilities were checked against IGoR. In a later analysis, hypergeometric tests were used to score TCR-TCR, TCR-HLA and TCR-CMV co-occurrence, with a repertoire-size bias correction applied to TCR pairs. To estimate false discovery rates, a later analysis permuted the HLA or CMV assignments 20 times. In a later analysis, co-occurring TCRs were grouped using DBSCAN, with TCRdist sequence similarity added in when clustering inside HLA-allele-positive subsets. Repertoires with fewer than 30,000 or more than 120,000 public chains, plus five repertoires with anomalous nucleotide sharing, were excluded from co-occurrence clustering. TCRdb carries this immuneACCESS record with in-frame sequences only. Its versions omit some clonotypes, under half of them owing to an unresolved V gene in the studies checked, with the rest unexplained. V and J calls and clone size are copied from that table; D and trimming were computed from the DNA. For this sample the table gives 100,000 to 150,000 clones, of which about 84% were detected only once. The ten largest clones take up roughly 4.1% of the sample.

The sample consisted of PBMCs. The receptor comes from a man aged 18 to 35 in good health and CMV-seropositive. The chain is encoded by TRBV6-6 joined to TRBJ1-1, with 7 central nucleotides matching TRBD1. The base sequence is TGTGCCAGCAGACTAACGAAACAGGGGCCTGAAGCTTTCTTT. Protein translation: CASRLTKQGPEAFF.